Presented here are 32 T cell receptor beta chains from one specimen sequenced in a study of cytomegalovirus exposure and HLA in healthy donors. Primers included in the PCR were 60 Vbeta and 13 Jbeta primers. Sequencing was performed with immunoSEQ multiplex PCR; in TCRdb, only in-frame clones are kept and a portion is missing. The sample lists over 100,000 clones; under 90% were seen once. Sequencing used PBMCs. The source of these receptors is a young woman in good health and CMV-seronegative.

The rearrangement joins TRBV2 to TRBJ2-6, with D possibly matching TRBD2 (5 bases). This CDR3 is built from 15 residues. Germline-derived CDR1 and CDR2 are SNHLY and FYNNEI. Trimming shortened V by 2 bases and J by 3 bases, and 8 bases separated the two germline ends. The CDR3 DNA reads TGTGCCAGCAGTGAAAGAGGGATTGGGGCCAACGTCCTGACTTTC. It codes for CASSERGIGANVLTF.

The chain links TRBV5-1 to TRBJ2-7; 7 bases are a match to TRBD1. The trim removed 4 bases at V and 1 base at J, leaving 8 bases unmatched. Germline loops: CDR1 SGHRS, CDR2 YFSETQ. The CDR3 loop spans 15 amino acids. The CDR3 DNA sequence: TGCGCCAGCAGCATCCGGACAGGAGCTTCCTACGAGCAGTACTTC. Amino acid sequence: CASSIRTGASYEQYF.

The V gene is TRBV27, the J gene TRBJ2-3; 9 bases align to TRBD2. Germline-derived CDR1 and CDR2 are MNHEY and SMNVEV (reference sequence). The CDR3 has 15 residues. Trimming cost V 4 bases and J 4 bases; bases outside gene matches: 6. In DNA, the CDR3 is TGTGCCAGCAGTTGGGTAGCGGGAGACCCAGATACGCAGTATTTT. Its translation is CASSWVAGDPDTQYF.

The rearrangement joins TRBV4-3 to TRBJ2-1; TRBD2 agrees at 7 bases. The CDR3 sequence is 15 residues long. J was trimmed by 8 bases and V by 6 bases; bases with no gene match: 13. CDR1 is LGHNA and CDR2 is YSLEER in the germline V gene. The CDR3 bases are TGCGCCAGCAGTCAACTGCGGGAGAGAGTGCATGAGCAGTTCTTC. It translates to CASSQLRERVHEQFF.

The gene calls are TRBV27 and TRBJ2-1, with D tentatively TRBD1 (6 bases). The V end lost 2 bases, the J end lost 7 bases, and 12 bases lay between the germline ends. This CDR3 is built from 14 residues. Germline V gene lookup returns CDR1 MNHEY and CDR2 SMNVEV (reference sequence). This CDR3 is CASSLNRAPNEQFF. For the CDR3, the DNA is TGTGCCAGCAGTTTAAACAGGGCGCCAAATGAGCAGTTCTTC.

CDR3: CASSGGTGSHNEQFF. In nucleotides, the CDR3 is TGCGCCAGCAGCGGAGGGACAGGGTCCCACAATGAGCAGTTCTTC. The chain joins TRBV5-1 to TRBJ2-1; 9 bases match TRBD1. CDR3 length: 15 amino acids. V lost 4 bases and J lost 5; bases outside the gene matches: 7. Germline V gene data show CDR1 as SGHRS and CDR2 as YFSETQ.

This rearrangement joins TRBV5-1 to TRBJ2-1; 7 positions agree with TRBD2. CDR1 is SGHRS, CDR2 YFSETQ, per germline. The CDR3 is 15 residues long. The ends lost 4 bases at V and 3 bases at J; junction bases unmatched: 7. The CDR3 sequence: CASSVTGTNYNEQFF. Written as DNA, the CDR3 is TGCGCCAGCAGCGTCACCGGGACTAACTACAATGAGCAGTTCTTC.

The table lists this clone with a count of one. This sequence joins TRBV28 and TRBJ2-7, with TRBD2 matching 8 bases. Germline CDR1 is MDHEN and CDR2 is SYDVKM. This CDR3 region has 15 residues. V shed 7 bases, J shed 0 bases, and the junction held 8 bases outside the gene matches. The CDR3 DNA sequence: TGTGCCAGCAACACCATAGCGGGATACTCCTACGAGCAGTACTTC. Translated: CASNTIAGYSYEQYF.

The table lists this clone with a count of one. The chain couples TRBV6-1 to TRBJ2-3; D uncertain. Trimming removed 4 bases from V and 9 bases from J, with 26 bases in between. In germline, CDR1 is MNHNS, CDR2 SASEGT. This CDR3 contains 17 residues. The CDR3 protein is CASSGGATASWFGTQYF. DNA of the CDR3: TGTGCCAGCAGTGGCGGAGCGACGGCTTCATGGTTTGGGACGCAGTATTTT.

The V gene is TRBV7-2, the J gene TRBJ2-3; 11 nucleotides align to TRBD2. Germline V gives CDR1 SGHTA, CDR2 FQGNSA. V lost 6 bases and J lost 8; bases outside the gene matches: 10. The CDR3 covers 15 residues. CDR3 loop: CASRAIAGGPGTQYF. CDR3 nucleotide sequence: TGTGCCAGCAGAGCTATAGCGGGAGGGCCTGGTACGCAGTATTTT.

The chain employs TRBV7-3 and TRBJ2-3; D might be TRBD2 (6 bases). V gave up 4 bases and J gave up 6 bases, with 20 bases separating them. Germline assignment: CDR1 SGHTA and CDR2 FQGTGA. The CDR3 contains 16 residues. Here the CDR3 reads CASSSNGRGLLDTQYF. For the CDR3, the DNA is TGTGCCAGCAGCTCTAACGGGAGAGGATTGCTGGATACGCAGTATTTT. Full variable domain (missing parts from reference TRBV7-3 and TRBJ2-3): GAGVSQTPSNKVTEKGKYVELRCDPISGHTALYWYRQSLGQGPEFLIYFQGTGAADDSGLPNDRFFAVRPEGSVSTLKIQRTERGDSAVYLCASSSNGRGLLDTQYFGPGTRLTVL.

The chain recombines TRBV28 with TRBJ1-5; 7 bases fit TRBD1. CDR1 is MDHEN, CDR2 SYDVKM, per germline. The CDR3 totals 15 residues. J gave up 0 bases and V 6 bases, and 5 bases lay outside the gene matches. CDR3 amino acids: CASREGTDSNQPQHF. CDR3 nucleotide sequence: TGTGCCAGCAGGGAGGGGACAGATAGCAATCAGCCCCAGCATTTT.

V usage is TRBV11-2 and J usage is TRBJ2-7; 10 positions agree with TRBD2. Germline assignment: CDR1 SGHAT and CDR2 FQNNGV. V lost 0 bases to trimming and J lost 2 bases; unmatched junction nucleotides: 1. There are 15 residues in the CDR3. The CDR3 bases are TGTGCCAGCAGCTTAGAGACTAGCGGGCCCTACGAGCAGTACTTC. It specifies CASSLETSGPYEQYF. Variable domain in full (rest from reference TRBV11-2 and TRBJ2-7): EAGVAQSPRYKIIEKRQSVAFWCNPISGHATLYWYQQILGQGPKLLIQFQNNGVVDDSQLPKDRFSAERLKGVDSTLKIQPAKLEDSAVYLCASSLETSGPYEQYFGPGTRLTVT.

The CDR3 here is CATSRSRTGAAIRCGAIQETQYF. The CDR3 DNA follows: TGTGCCACCAGCAGATCCCGGACAGGGGCCGCAATACGTTGCGGAGCTATACAAGAGACCCAGTACTTC. V and J are TRBV15 and TRBJ2-5, with 9 nucleotides matching TRBD1. The CDR3 is 23 amino acids. With V trimmed by 2 bases and J by 2 bases, 27 bases remained unmatched. CDR1 and CDR2 (germline): LNHNV, YYDKDF (reference sequence).

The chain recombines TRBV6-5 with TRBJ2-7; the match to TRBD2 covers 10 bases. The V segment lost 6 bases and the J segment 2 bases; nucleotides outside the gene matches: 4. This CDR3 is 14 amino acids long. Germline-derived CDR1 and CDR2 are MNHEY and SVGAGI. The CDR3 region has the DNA TGTGCCAGCAGCCCTGGACTAGCGGCCTACGAGCAGTACTTC. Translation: CASSPGLAAYEQYF.

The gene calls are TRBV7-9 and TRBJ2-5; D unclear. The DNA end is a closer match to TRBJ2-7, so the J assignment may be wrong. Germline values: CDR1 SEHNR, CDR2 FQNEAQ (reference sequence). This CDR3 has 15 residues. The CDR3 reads CASSSPTIAAYEQYF. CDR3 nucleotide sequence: TGTGCCAGCAGCTCCCCCACGATAGCCGCCTACGAGCAGTACTTC.

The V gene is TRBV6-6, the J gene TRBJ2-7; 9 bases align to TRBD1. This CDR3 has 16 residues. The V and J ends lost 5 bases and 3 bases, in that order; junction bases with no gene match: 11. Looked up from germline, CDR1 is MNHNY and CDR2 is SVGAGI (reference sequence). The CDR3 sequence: CASSTQGATVDYEQYF. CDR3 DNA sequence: TGTGCCAGCAGTACACAGGGGGCGACCGTCGACTACGAGCAGTACTTC.

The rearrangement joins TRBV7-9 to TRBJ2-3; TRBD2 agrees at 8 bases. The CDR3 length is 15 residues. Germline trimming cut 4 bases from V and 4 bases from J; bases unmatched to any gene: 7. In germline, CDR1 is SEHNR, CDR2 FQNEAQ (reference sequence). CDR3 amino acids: CASSSLGLESDTQYF. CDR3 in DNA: TGTGCCAGCAGCTCCCTGGGACTAGAGTCAGATACGCAGTATTTT.

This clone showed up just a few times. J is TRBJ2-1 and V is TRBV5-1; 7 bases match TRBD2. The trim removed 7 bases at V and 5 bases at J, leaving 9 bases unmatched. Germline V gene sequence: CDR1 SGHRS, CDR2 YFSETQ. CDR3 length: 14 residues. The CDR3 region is CASRGASGNNEQFF. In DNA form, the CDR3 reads TGCGCCAGCCGAGGGGCTAGCGGTAACAATGAGCAGTTCTTC.

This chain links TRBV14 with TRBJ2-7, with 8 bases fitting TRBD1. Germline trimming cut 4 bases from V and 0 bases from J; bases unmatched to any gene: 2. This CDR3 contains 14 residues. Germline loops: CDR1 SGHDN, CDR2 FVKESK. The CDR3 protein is CASSRTGGSYEQYF. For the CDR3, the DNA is TGTGCCAGCAGCCGCACAGGGGGCTCCTACGAGCAGTACTTC. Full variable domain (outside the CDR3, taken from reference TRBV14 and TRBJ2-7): EAGVTQFPSHSVIEKGQTVTLRCDPISGHDNLYWYRRVMGKEIKFLLHFVKESKQDESGMPNNRFLAERTGGTYSTLKVQPAELEDSGVYFCASSRTGGSYEQYFGPGTRLTVT.

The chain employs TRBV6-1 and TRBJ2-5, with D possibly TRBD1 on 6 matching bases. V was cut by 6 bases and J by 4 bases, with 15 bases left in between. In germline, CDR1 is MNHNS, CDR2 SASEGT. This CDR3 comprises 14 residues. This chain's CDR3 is CASSDDRWAETQYF. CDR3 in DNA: TGTGCCAGCAGCGACGACAGGTGGGCAGAGACCCAGTACTTC.

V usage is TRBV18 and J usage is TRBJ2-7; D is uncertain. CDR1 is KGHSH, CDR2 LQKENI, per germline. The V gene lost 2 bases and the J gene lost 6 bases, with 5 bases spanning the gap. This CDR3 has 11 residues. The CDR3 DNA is TGTGCCAGCTCACCAAGCCTCGAGCAGTACTTC. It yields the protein CASSPSLEQYF.

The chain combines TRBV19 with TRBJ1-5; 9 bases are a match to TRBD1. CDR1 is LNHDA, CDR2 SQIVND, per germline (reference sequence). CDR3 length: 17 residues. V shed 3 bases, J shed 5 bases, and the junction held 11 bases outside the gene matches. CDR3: CASSMGLQGAAYQPQHF. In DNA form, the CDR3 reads TGTGCCAGTAGTATGGGGCTACAGGGGGCCGCATATCAGCCCCAGCATTTT.

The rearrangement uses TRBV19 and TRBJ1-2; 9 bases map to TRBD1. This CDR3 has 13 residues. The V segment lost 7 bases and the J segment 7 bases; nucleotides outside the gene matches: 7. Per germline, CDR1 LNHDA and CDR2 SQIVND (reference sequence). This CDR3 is CASTTGGSVGYTF. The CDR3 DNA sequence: TGTGCCAGTACGACAGGGGGATCGGTTGGCTACACCTTC.

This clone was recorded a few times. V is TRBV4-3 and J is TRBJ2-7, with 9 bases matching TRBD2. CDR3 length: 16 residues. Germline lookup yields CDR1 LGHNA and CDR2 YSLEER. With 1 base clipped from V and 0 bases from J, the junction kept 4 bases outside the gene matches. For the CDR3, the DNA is TGCGCCAGCAGCCAAGGCCTGACTAGCGGCTCCTACGAGCAGTACTTC. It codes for CASSQGLTSGSYEQYF.

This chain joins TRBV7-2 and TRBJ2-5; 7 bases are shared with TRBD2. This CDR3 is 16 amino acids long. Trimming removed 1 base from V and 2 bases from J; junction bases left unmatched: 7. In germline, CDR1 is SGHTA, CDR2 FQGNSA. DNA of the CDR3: TGTGCCAGCAGCTTAGGGTCGAGCGGGAAGCAAGAGACCCAGTACTTC. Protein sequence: CASSLGSSGKQETQYF.

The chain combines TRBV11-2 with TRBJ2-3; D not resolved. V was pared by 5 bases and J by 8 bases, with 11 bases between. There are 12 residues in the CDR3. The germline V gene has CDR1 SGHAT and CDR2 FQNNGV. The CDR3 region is CASSQERFTQYF. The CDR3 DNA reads TGTGCCAGCAGCCAAGAGAGGTTTACGCAGTATTTT.

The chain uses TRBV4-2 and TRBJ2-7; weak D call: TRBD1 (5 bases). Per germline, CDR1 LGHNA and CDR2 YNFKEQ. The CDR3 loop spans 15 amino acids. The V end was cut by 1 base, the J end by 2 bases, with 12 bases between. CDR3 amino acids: CASSQGQLRTYEQYF. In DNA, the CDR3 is TGTGCCAGCAGCCAAGGACAGCTCAGAACCTACGAGCAGTACTTC.

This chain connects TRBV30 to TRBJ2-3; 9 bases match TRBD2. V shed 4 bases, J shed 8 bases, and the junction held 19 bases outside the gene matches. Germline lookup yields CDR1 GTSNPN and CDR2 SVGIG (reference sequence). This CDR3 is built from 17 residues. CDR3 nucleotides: TGTGCCTGGACTACTTTAGCGGGAGAGTGGGCCGGGGGTACGCAGTATTTT. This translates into CAWTTLAGEWAGGTQYF.

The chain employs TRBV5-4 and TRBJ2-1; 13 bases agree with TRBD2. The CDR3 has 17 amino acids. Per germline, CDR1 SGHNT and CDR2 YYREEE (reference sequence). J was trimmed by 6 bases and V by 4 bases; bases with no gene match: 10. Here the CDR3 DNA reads TGTGCCAGCAGCCCGACTAGGACTAGCGGGAGTCTCAATGAGCAGTTCTTC. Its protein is CASSPTRTSGSLNEQFF.

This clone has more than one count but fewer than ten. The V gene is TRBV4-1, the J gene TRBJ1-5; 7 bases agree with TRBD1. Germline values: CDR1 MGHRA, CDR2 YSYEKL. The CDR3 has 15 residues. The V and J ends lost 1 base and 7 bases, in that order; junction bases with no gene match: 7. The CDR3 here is CASSQATGIGQPQHF. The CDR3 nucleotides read TGCGCCAGCAGCCAAGCGACAGGGATCGGACAGCCCCAGCATTTT.

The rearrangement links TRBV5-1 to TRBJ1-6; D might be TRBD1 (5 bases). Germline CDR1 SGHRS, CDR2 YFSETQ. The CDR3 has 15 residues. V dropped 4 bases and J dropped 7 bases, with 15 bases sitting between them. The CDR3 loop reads CASSPAAGGNSPLHF. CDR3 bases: TGCGCCAGCAGCCCGGCCGCGGGGGGAAATTCACCCCTCCACTTT.